This T cell receptor beta chain was identified in a study of identical twins. Study findings and constraints: These conclusions were based on statistical analysis (cross-sectional, not following the same donors).

In TCRdb, the 5' RACE reads were re-called with MiXCR into one record per CDR3 protein. The table shows about 250,000 distinct CDR3 sequences, with about 8% occurring only once. Healthy Caucasians made up all donors. Notes on this clonotype: The antigen is not known.

Germline trimming cut 3 bases from V and 5 bases from J; bases unmatched to any gene: 10. CDR3 length: 16 amino acids. These data were also filed under a second study, of yellow fever vaccine responses in identical twins.

This sequence was found in a woman aged 18 to 35 in good health. The chain is built from TRBV12-3 or TRBV12-4 and TRBJ2-5; 9 bases line up with TRBD2. Sequenced input: CD8+ T cells sorted from blood. For the CDR3, the DNA is TGTGCCAGCAGTTTGCGGGGTAGCGGGGGAGGGGAGACCCAGTACTTC. It codes for CASSLRGSGGGETQYF.